This entry lists 27 T cell receptor beta chains sequenced from one sample in a study of T cells after yellow fever vaccination. TCRdb re-analysed the 5' RACE reads in MiXCR, keeping a single row per CDR3 protein. The table has around 50,000 distinct CDR3 sequences, approximately 7% seen once. The source material was CD8+ T cells sorted from PBMCs, sampled roughly 15 days after the first yellow fever vaccination. The receptor set was obtained from a man younger than 35 who received the YFV17D yellow fever vaccine.

This clonotype occurred a few times. V is TRBV7-3 and J is TRBJ2-1; 12 nucleotides line up with TRBD2. The J segment lost 10 bases and the V segment lost 2 bases, leaving 6 bases of the junction unmatched. This CDR3 has 15 amino acids. Germline-derived CDR1 and CDR2 are SGHTA and FQGTGA. The chain's CDR3 is CASSLLAGGRGEQFF. DNA of the CDR3: TGTGCCAGCAGCTTACTAGCGGGGGGGCGGGGAGAGCAGTTCTTC.

In this sample, this clonotype turned up a few times. The junction shows a germline mismatch at one end, possibly a read error. The V gene is TRBV20-1, the J gene TRBJ1-2; no firm D call. This CDR3 is 11 amino acids long. The germline CDR1 and CDR2 sequences are DFQATT and SNEGSKA (reference sequence). In DNA form, the CDR3 reads TGCTGTGCTAGAGTAGAAAATGGCTACACCTTC. It specifies CCARVENGYTF.

This clonotype appeared many times. V is TRBV27 and J is TRBJ1-5, with TRBD1 matching 7 bases. CDR1 is MNHEY and CDR2 is SMNVEV in the germline V gene (reference sequence). V shed 5 bases, J shed 3 bases, and the junction held 4 bases outside the gene matches. CDR3 length: 14 residues. The CDR3 reads CASSPDRPNQPQHF. The CDR3 nucleotides are TGTGCCAGCAGTCCGGACAGGCCCAATCAGCCCCAGCATTTT.

This clonotype was detected once. The chain carries TRBV4-3 and TRBJ2-6, with D possibly TRBD2 on 7 matching bases. CDR1 is LGHNA, CDR2 YSLEER, per germline. Trimming removed 4 bases at V and 0 bases at J, with 19 bases between. The CDR3 has 19 residues. The DNA for the CDR3 is TGCGCCAGCAGCCCAGGGATAGGGGGGGTGTACTCTGGGGCCAACGTCCTGACTTTC. Residues: CASSPGIGGVYSGANVLTF.

At least ten counts were recorded for this clonotype. The chain uses TRBV5-1 and TRBJ2-1, with TRBD2 matching 10 bases. The V segment lost 2 bases and the J segment 10 bases; nucleotides outside the gene matches: 9. The CDR3 extends over 15 amino acids. Looked up from germline, CDR1 is SGHRS and CDR2 is YFSETQ. The CDR3 DNA sequence: TGCGCCAGCAGCTTCGCTAGCGGGGGCCTAGGGGAGCAGTTCTTC. As protein: CASSFASGGLGEQFF.

The table lists this clonotype with many counts. The chain couples TRBV6-4 to TRBJ2-3, with D unclear. V gave up 0 bases and J gave up 3 bases, with 7 bases separating them. The germline V gene has CDR1 MRHNA and CDR2 SNTAGT. The CDR3 loop spans 14 amino acids. CDR3 amino acids: CASSDSKGTDTQYF. CDR3 sequence (DNA): TGTGCCAGCAGTGACTCGAAAGGGACAGATACGCAGTATTTT.

V and J are TRBV4-3 and TRBJ2-1, with 11 bases lining up with TRBD1. Germline CDR1 is LGHNA and CDR2 is YSLEER. V lost 0 bases to trimming and J lost 7 bases; unmatched junction nucleotides: 5. The CDR3 is made up of 16 amino acids. CDR3 nucleotides: TGCGCCAGCAGCCAAGATCCGGACAGGGGGCTTAATGAGCAGTTCTTC. Its protein is CASSQDPDRGLNEQFF.

This clonotype appeared many times. The genes are TRBV4-3 and TRBJ1-5, with D possibly matching TRBD1 (6 bases). The germline V and J ends were trimmed by 3 bases and 4 bases, with 25 bases remaining between them. The CDR3 sequence is 19 residues long. Germline-derived CDR1 and CDR2 are LGHNA and YSLEER. This chain's CDR3 is CASSHDYIPWAGENQPQHF. In nucleotides, the CDR3 is TGCGCCAGCAGCCACGACTATATTCCCTGGGCAGGGGAGAATCAGCCCCAGCATTTT.

This clonotype was seen many times. J is TRBJ2-2 and V is TRBV10-3; a weak D match, TRBD1 (6 bases). The germline V gene has CDR1 ENHRY and CDR2 SYGVKD. Trimming took 10 bases from V and 6 from J, leaving 15 bases between them. The CDR3 spans 13 residues. This CDR3 is CATLGAGPGELFF. CDR3 coding DNA: TGTGCCACCTTGGGGGCGGGTCCCGGGGAGCTGTTTTTT.

Concerning this clonotype itself: A much larger clone differs from this one at a single base, so this may be a read error. This rearrangement joins TRBV20-1 to TRBJ2-7; tentatively, D is TRBD1 or TRBD2 (5 bases each). From germline, CDR1 is DFQATT and CDR2 SNEGSKA (reference sequence). Between the trimmed V and J ends, which lost 8 bases and 0 bases, there was a span of 20 bases. This CDR3 spans 15 amino acids. CDR3 nucleotides: TGCAGTTCTGGACATGACAAGGGGAGCTCCTACGAGCAGTACGTC. Its protein product is CSSGHDKGSSYEQYV.

This clonotype appeared many times. The gene calls are TRBV3-1 and TRBJ2-7, with no clear D. The CDR3 extends over 13 amino acids. The germline CDR1 and CDR2 sequences are LGHDT and YNNKEL (reference sequence). V was pared by 4 bases and J by 4 bases, with 11 bases between. CDR3 residues: CASSPQSGYEQYV. CDR3 in DNA: TGTGCCAGCAGCCCACAGTCCGGGTACGAGCAGTACGTC.

This clonotype was counted many times. The gene calls are TRBV9 and TRBJ2-7; D is tentatively TRBD1 or TRBD2 (6 bases each). Germline V gene data show CDR1 as SGDLS and CDR2 as YYNGEE. The CDR3 extends over 12 amino acids. V was pared by 3 bases and J by 6 bases, with 10 bases between. This CDR3 is CASSAEGGEQYV. CDR3 nucleotides: TGTGCCAGCAGCGCCGAGGGGGGCGAGCAGTACGTC.

This clonotype was observed at least ten times. The chain recombines TRBV10-3 with TRBJ2-1, with D perhaps matching TRBD2 (5 bases). The length of the CDR3 is 15 residues. Germline V gene data show CDR1 as ENHRY and CDR2 as SYGVKD. V lost 0 bases to trimming and J lost 7 bases, with 13 bases between them. CDR3 region: CAISESSASLNEQFF. The CDR3 DNA is TGTGCCATCAGTGAGTCGTCGGCTAGCCTTAATGAGCAGTTCTTC.

This clonotype was detected ten times or more. The CDR3 region has the DNA TGTGCCAGCAGTTTCGGGCCCTCAGATACGCAGTATTTT. Translation gives CASSFGPSDTQYF. The chain joins TRBV28 to TRBJ2-3; D gene unclear. Trimming shortened V by 3 bases and J by 4 bases, and 8 bases separated the two germline ends. CDR1 is MDHEN and CDR2 is SYDVKM in the germline V gene. This CDR3 contains 13 residues.

This clonotype has at least ten counts. The rearrangement joins TRBV7-2 to TRBJ2-7; D is ambiguous. The CDR3 runs 13 residues. The germline V and J ends were trimmed by 6 bases and 6 bases, with 15 bases remaining between them. Germline V CDR1 and CDR2: SGHTA, FQGNSA. The CDR3 protein is CASSEGPLSEQYV. The CDR3 DNA reads TGTGCCAGCAGTGAAGGCCCCCTTTCCGAGCAGTACGTC.

The V gene is TRBV28, the J gene TRBJ2-3, with D maybe TRBD2 (5 bases). This CDR3 region has 14 residues. Germline CDR1 and CDR2: MDHEN and SYDVKM. The V gene lost 6 bases and the J gene lost 6 bases, with 16 bases spanning the gap. This CDR3 is CASSFMARGDTQYF. CDR3 in DNA: TGTGCCAGCAGCTTTATGGCCCGCGGGGATACGCAGTATTTT.

This clonotype has at least ten counts. V is TRBV10-2 and J is TRBJ2-7, with D possibly being TRBD1 (5 bases). This CDR3 region has 14 residues. Germline values: CDR1 WSHSY, CDR2 SAAADI. V lost 6 bases and J lost 2, with 14 bases in between. CDR3 amino acids: CASSTSWGAYEQYF. DNA of the CDR3: TGCGCCAGCAGCACCAGTTGGGGCGCCTACGAGCAGTACTTC.

In this sample, this clonotype turned up many times. The chain has TRBV4-3 and TRBJ2-5, with D unclear. Germline loops: CDR1 LGHNA, CDR2 YSLEER. Trimming removed 0 bases at V and 5 bases at J, with 10 bases between. This CDR3 contains 14 residues. The CDR3 region has the DNA TGCGCCAGCAGCCAAGAACGCTTGGCGGAGACCCAGTACTTC. It encodes CASSQERLAETQYF.

The CDR3 DNA follows: TGTGCCAGCAGCTTAGTTCCTAGCGGCTCCTACGAGCAGTACTTC. Encoded protein: CASSLVPSGSYEQYF. The J gene is TRBJ2-7, the V gene TRBV11-2; 7 bases align to TRBD2. V shed 1 base and J 0 bases; nucleotides not matched to a gene: 3. This CDR3 spans 15 amino acids. Per germline, CDR1 SGHAT and CDR2 FQNNGV. The variable domain in full, completed from reference TRBV11-2 and TRBJ2-7, reads EAGVAQSPRYKIIEKRQSVAFWCNPISGHATLYWYQQILGQGPKLLIQFQNNGVVDDSQLPKDRFSAERLKGVDSTLKIQPAKLEDSAVYLCASSLVPSGSYEQYFGPGTRLTVT.

This clonotype occurred many times. V usage is TRBV27 and J usage is TRBJ2-2, with D uncertain. Germline CDR1 and CDR2: MNHEY and SMNVEV (reference sequence). The CDR3 has 17 residues. V shed 5 bases and J shed 3 bases, with 19 bases lying between them. The CDR3 DNA reads as TGTGCCAGCAGTCCGGACCTTGCGCAGGCGGACACCGGGGAGCTGTTTTTT. Translated: CASSPDLAQADTGELFF.

This clonotype was observed at least ten times. The rearrangement joins TRBV11-2 to TRBJ2-1, with TRBD2 as a possible D gene (6 bases). The CDR3 has 14 amino acids. V was trimmed by 4 bases and J by 7 bases, leaving 14 bases between them. The germline V gene has CDR1 SGHAT and CDR2 FQNNGV. DNA of the CDR3: TGTGCCAGCAGCTCCCACGGGGGACGGAATGAGCAGTTCTTC. Translated, it gives CASSSHGGRNEQFF.

This clonotype occurred many times. The chain joins TRBV4-1 to TRBJ2-1; 7 nucleotides align to TRBD2. This CDR3 spans 16 amino acids. V was pared by 0 bases and J by 4 bases, with 6 bases of the junction left unmatched. CDR1 is MGHRA and CDR2 is YSYEKL in the germline V gene. The CDR3 reads CASSQERPSGYNEQFF. CDR3 nucleotide sequence: TGCGCCAGCAGCCAAGAACGGCCTAGCGGATACAATGAGCAGTTCTTC.

In its sample, this clonotype was seen many times. This chain uses TRBV5-1 with TRBJ1-5; D uncertain. From germline, CDR1 is SGHRS and CDR2 YFSETQ. V lost 0 bases, J lost 7 bases, and 17 bases lay in between. The CDR3 has 16 residues. The CDR3 loop is CASSLADRPYGQPQHF. The CDR3 bases are TGCGCCAGCAGCTTGGCCGACCGGCCATATGGACAGCCCCAGCATTTT.

This clonotype was observed a few times. This chain links TRBV9 with TRBJ2-3, with D possibly matching TRBD2 (6 bases). Per the germline V gene, CDR1 is SGDLS and CDR2 is YYNGEE. V gave up 4 bases and J gave up 2 bases, with 20 bases separating them. CDR3 length equals 17 residues. Here the CDR3 DNA reads TGTGCCAGCAGCTTAGGGCTTTCTAGCGAGAACACAGATACGCAGTATTTT. Amino acids: CASSLGLSSENTDTQYF.

This clonotype was found many times. This rearrangement joins TRBV4-2 to TRBJ2-6; D is uncertain. V lost 0 bases, J lost 0 bases, and 3 bases lay in between. From germline, CDR1 is LGHNA and CDR2 YNFKEQ. CDR3 length: 15 amino acids. The CDR3 is CASSQEGSGANVLTF. DNA of the CDR3: TGTGCCAGCAGCCAAGAGGGCTCTGGGGCCAACGTCCTGACTTTC.

This clonotype was observed a handful of times. The chain is built from TRBV7-6 and TRBJ2-5; D is perhaps TRBD2 (6 bases). The CDR3 loop spans 14 amino acids. Germline V gene data show CDR1 as SGHVS and CDR2 as FNYEAQ. Trimming took 3 bases from V and 5 from J, leaving 13 bases between them. The CDR3, as DNA: TGTGCCAGCAGCTTCAGACTAGTCCCCGAGACCCAGTACTTC. This translates into CASSFRLVPETQYF.

This clonotype has at least ten counts. The chain carries TRBV7-2 and TRBJ2-5, with TRBD2 identical over 8 bases. With V trimmed by 5 bases and J by 0 bases, 8 bases remained unmatched. The CDR3 has 16 amino acids. In germline, CDR1 is SGHTA, CDR2 FQGNSA. The CDR3 region is CASSPIAGWNQETQYF. The CDR3 DNA sequence: TGTGCCAGCAGCCCTATAGCGGGGTGGAACCAAGAGACCCAGTACTTC.